This passage covers 8 T cell receptor beta chains from one sample sequenced in a study of tumor-infiltrating lymphocytes in primary liver carcinoma. Blood RNA originated from unsorted whole blood, with germline DNA additionally extracted. A primer matching the constant region was used to make TCR beta cDNA from 450 to 500 ng of total RNA. TCR beta libraries came from three nested multiplex PCR rounds using slightly modified ARM-PCR. With TRBV1-TRBV30 forward primers and a C-beta reverse primer, the first two PCR rounds were run for 10 to 11 cycles each. TCRdb recomputed calls from the multiplex PCR reads with MiXCR, one row per CDR3 protein. The sample contains about 200,000 distinct CDR3 sequences, roughly two thirds of which appear only once. The material sequenced was peripheral blood. The origin of the receptors is a woman aged 55-69 years with primary liver carcinoma and hepatitis B virus infection.

This clonotype was seen a handful of times. V gene TRBV4-1 combines with J gene TRBJ1-1, with 7 bases aligning to TRBD1. The germline V gene has CDR1 MGHRA and CDR2 YSYEKL. CDR3 length: 14 amino acids. V lost 6 bases to trimming and J lost 3 bases; unmatched junction nucleotides: 7. The DNA of the CDR3 is TGCGCCAGCAGTCCGCGACAGGGAGACACTGAAGCTTTCTTT. It codes for CASSPRQGDTEAFF.

Note on this clonotype: Relative to the germline gene, one junction end is altered; a read error may explain this. The gene calls are TRBV11-2 and TRBJ2-2; 12 bases agree with TRBD2. Per the germline V gene, CDR1 is SGHAT and CDR2 is FQNNGV. This CDR3 spans 16 amino acids. CDR3 nucleotide sequence: TGTGCCAGTAGCTTTCGACTAGCGGGAGATTCCGGGGGGCTGTTTTTT. Its translation is CASSFRLAGDSGGLFF.

This clonotype was counted once. This is likely a read error, given that the CDR3 carries no conserved phenylalanine or tryptophan at its end. The rearrangement joins TRBV11-3 to TRBJ2-3; possible D gene TRBD2, 7 bases. V gave up 0 bases and J gave up 4 bases, with 14 bases separating them. Germline CDR1 reads SGHNT; CDR2 reads YENEEA. The CDR3 extends over 16 amino acids. CDR3 sequence (DNA): TGTGCCAGCAGCTTAGAAGCGGGAACAGGGTCAGATACGCAGTATCTT. Residues: CASSLEAGTGSDTQYL.

Note on this clonotype: Since no conserved phenylalanine or tryptophan closes the CDR3, a read error is the likely cause. This chain links TRBV11-2 with TRBJ1-6; D might be TRBD1 (6 bases). Germline values: CDR1 SGHAT, CDR2 FQNNGV. The CDR3 contains 15 residues. V was shortened by 7 bases and J by 10 bases, with 20 bases between the two germline ends. The CDR3 coding sequence is TGTGCCAGCACCTCCACACACAGGGACCGGTCACCCCTCCACCTT. It yields the protein CASTSTHRDRSPLHL.

Comment on this clonotype: A much larger clone differs by one base, so this may be a read error. This chain links TRBV5-6 with TRBJ2-2; no definite D call. Germline lookup yields CDR1 SGHDT and CDR2 YYEEEE. The V end was cut by 4 bases, the J end by 7 bases, with 11 bases between. The CDR3 extends over 13 amino acids. The CDR3 protein is CASSGDHDGELFF. DNA of the CDR3: TGTGCCAGCAGCGGCGATCACGACGGGGAGCTGTTTTTT.

As to this clonotype: One end of the junction fails to match germline, which may point to a read error. This chain uses TRBV12-3 or TRBV12-4 with TRBJ2-7; a possible D gene is TRBD2 (5 bases). This CDR3 has 13 residues. The CDR3 loop reads CTSIYGVAYEQYF. In nucleotides, the CDR3 is TGTACCAGCATATACGGGGTTGCCTACGAGCAGTACTTC.

Of note for this clonotype: A much larger clone is a single base away; this may be a read error. No conserved phenylalanine or tryptophan ends this CDR3, so it is likely a read error. The DNA is left out, because the CDR3 cannot be placed on it with certainty; the CDR3 is given as TCRdb lists it. The chain combines TRBV11-2 with TRBJ1-5; the table assigns TRBD1, which was not confirmed against the DNA. A total of 14 residues make up the CDR3, ends included. CDR1 is SGHAT and CDR2 is FQNNGV in the germline V gene. The CDR3 loop is CASSPGTGYQPLHL.

This clonotype came up many times. This chain joins TRBV6-1 and TRBJ2-7, with D tentatively TRBD1 (5 bases). The CDR3 covers 14 residues. Germline CDR1 reads MNHNS; CDR2 reads SASEGT. V lost 8 bases, J lost 0 bases, and 14 bases lay in between. CDR3 sequence reads: CASETEVSSYEQYF. CDR3 coding DNA: TGTGCCAGCGAGACAGAGGTGAGCTCCTACGAGCAGTACTTC.